This TCR beta chain was recorded in a study of neurological immune-mediated disorders. TCRdb re-derived calls from the 5' RACE reads in MiXCR, one entry per CDR3 protein. The table includes 30,000 or so distinct CDR3 sequences, approximately 4.5% detected once. Germline values: CDR1 SGHTA, CDR2 FQGNSA. Between the trimmed V and J ends, which lost 6 bases and 5 bases, there was a span of 16 bases. CDR3 length equals 14 residues. There are many counts of this clonotype. Its antigen is undetermined. Findings and caveats of the study: Across subjects, no CDR3 amino acid sequence appeared in expanded clones of more than one subject, a finding that suggested private repertoires in all groups.

V and J are TRBV7-2 and TRBJ2-5, with D unresolved. The sequence was obtained from a man aged 18-30 years in good health. The sample taken for sequencing was PBMCs. The CDR3 is CASSTPGVGETQYF. CDR3 in DNA: TGTGCCAGCAGTACCCCGGGTGTTGGGGAGACCCAGTACTTC.